These T cell receptor beta chains were read from a single sample in a study of patients and donors after allogeneic stem cell transplantation. Each CDR3 protein is one row after TCRdb ran MiXCR on the RT-PCR reads. This sample has 800,000 to 1,000,000 distinct CDR3 sequences, with roughly 18% found just once. Sequencing was done on a sample of blood, either unsorted or a sorted T cell fraction (not recorded which). These receptor sequences come from a human donor who was either an allogeneic HSCT recipient or a stem cell or donor lymphocyte infusion donor (not recorded which). It is not recorded whose cells these are; they may come from a transplant donor. The CDR3 runs from the conserved cysteine through the conserved F or W. D genes are given only for firm matches. Some rows mark clone size as missing; the rest say once, few, many or name a class of expanded clone.

.	few	TRBV7-2	TRBJ1-1	CASSPPSGKRTEAFF	TGTGCCAGCAGCCCCCCCTCAGGGAAGAGGACTGAAGCTTTCTTT
.	.	TRBV24-1	TRBJ2-5	CATSDSGGQSRETQYF	TGTGCCACCAGTGATTCTGGGGGCCAGTCTAGGGAGACCCAGTACTTC
.	.	TRBV6-2/TRBV6-3	TRBJ1-1	CASSRTSTEAFF	TGTGCCAGCAGTCGGACAAGCACTGAAGCTTTCTTT
TRBD2	many	TRBV12-3/TRBV12-4	TRBJ2-1	CASSRGLAGVLNEQFF	TGTGCCAGCAGTCGGGGACTAGCGGGGGTATTAAATGAGCAGTTCTTC
.	.	TRBV10-3	TRBJ1-5	CAISSTAGENQPQHF	TGTGCCATCTCAAGCACGGCAGGGGAGAATCAGCCCCAGCATTTT
TRBD1	few	TRBV6-2/TRBV6-3	TRBJ1-5	CASRNPRDRGGQPQHF	TGTGCCAGCAGAAACCCCCGGGACAGGGGTGGCCAGCCCCAGCATTTT
.	.	TRBV25-1	TRBJ1-5	CASSVGQANQPQHF	TGTGCCAGCAGTGTAGGGCAGGCGAATCAGCCCCAGCATTTT
.	few	TRBV7-2	TRBJ2-7	CASSPQTVTYEQYF	TGTGCCAGCAGCCCCCAGACTGTAACCTACGAGCAGTACTTC
.	few	TRBV6-6	TRBJ2-5	CASRRGWETQYF	TGTGCCAGCAGACGGGGATGGGAGACCCAGTACTTC
.	.	TRBV29-1	TRBJ2-7	CSVRATNYEQYF	TGCAGCGTCCGGGCCACCAACTACGAGCAGTACTTC
.	.	TRBV20-1	TRBJ2-1	CSALPGGINEQFF	TGCAGTGCTCTCCCTGGGGGGATCAATGAGCAGTTCTTC
.	few	TRBV6-1	TRBJ2-1	CASSRRQLYNEQFF	TGTGCCAGCAGTCGCCGCCAGCTCTACAATGAGCAGTTCTTC
.	.	TRBV12-3/TRBV12-4	TRBJ1-2	CASSLPGVPWDGYTF	TGTGCCAGCAGTTTGCCGGGAGTGCCTTGGGATGGCTACACCTTC
.	.	TRBV10-3	TRBJ2-3	CAINNREKLSDTQYF	TGTGCCATCAACAACAGGGAGAAGCTTTCAGATACGCAGTATTTT
TRBD1	.	TRBV9	TRBJ1-3	CASSVTARGQSSGNTIYF	TGTGCCAGCAGCGTAACGGCCAGGGGACAGAGCTCTGGAAACACCATATATTTT
.	.	TRBV29-1	TRBJ1-5	CSVATRAGPQHF	TGCAGCGTTGCGACCCGAGCAGGGCCCCAGCATTTT
.	.	TRBV5-6	TRBJ2-1	CASRMGTSSNEQFF	TGTGCCAGCAGGATGGGGACATCCTCTAATGAGCAGTTCTTC
TRBD1	.	TRBV7-2	TRBJ2-2	CASSSQGRGGELFF	TGTGCCAGCAGCTCACAGGGGCGAGGCGGGGAGCTGTTTTTT
.	.	TRBV13	TRBJ2-1	CASSFGRGVNEQFF	TGTGCCAGCAGCTTTGGACGCGGGGTCAATGAGCAGTTCTTC
.	few	TRBV7-8	TRBJ1-3	CASSLVRGNTIYF	TGTGCCAGCAGCTTAGTCCGTGGAAACACCATATATTTT
TRBD2	.	TRBV7-6	TRBJ2-3	CASRPSPGLGTDTQYF	TGTGCCAGCAGGCCCTCCCCGGGACTAGGCACAGATACGCAGTATTTT
.	few	TRBV27	TRBJ2-2	CASSSPPGAFTGELFF	TGTGCCAGCAGTTCCCCCCCGGGAGCGTTCACCGGGGAGCTGTTTTTT